This T cell receptor (beta chain) was sequenced in a study of cytomegalovirus exposure and HLA in healthy donors. Regarding the study as a whole: Reported results showed that the classifier diagnosed cytomegalovirus status with high specificity and sensitivity. Rarity characterized most TCR sequences, yet some public TCRs appeared in many donors. Information on immune exposure was restricted to one variable (CMV serostatus).

The germline V gene encodes CDR1 MNHEY and CDR2 SVGAGI. This CDR3 is built from 13 residues. With 7 bases removed from V and 4 bases from J, the gap between germline ends came to 13 bases. As for this clone: Its antigen is currently unknown.

Use of 60 Vbeta and 13 Jbeta primers characterized the PCR. Some clones are missing from TCRdb's copy, which holds only in-frame ones; the method was immunoSEQ multiplex PCR. The listing contains approximately 75,000 clones. This sequence originates from a boy younger than 18 in good health and CMV-seronegative. The chain links TRBV6-5 to TRBJ1-1, with D unclear. The sample taken for sequencing was PBMCs. The CDR3 DNA reads as TGTGCCAGCACGCGGGGTGAAAGCACTGAAGCTTTCTTT. It translates to CASTRGESTEAFF.